This T cell receptor (beta chain) was captured by sequencing in a study of blood T cells in healthy people across ages. Study outcomes and limitations: A greater number of naive CD4+ cells and higher diversity distinguished long-lived donors from aged donors. Age showed a roughly linear inverse relationship with TCR beta diversity per million T cells.

V shed 4 bases and J shed 5 bases, with 14 bases lying between them. Germline values: CDR1 SGHRS, CDR2 YFSETQ. There are 14 residues in the CDR3. Total RNA extraction produced at least 5.5 micrograms (per sample) for the study. For the second PCR, which ran for about 6 to 11 cycles, a sample-barcoded 5' primer and a J-beta primer mix were used. Samples each returned at least 2.5 million CDR3-containing paired-end reads. TCRdb processed the 5' RACE reads anew with MiXCR; each CDR3 protein has one entry. In the table there are 1.5 million to 2 million distinct CDR3 sequences, about 49% of which are singletons. About this clonotype itself: What it recognizes is unknown.

Sequenced material: blood. The sequence derives from a woman between 35 and 50 years old in good health. The chain combines TRBV5-1 with TRBJ2-3, with D possibly being TRBD1 (5 bases). For the CDR3, the DNA is TGCGCCAGCAGCGCAGGATCAGGGCTAGATACGCAGTATTTT. It encodes CASSAGSGLDTQYF.